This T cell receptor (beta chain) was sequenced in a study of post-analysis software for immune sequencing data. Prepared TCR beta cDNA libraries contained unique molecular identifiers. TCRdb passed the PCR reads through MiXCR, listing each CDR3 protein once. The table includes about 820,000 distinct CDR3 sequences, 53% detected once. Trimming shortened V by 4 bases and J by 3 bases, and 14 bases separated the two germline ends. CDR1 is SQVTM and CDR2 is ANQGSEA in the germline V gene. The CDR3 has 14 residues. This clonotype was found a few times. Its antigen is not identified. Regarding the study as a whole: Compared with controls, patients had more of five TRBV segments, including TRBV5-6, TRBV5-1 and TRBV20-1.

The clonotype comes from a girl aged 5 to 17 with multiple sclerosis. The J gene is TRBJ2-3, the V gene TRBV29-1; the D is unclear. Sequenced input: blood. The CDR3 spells CSVVFGRATDTQYF. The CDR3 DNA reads TGCAGCGTTGTCTTCGGCCGGGCAACAGATACGCAGTATTTT.